The 14 T cell receptor beta chains in this list originate from one sample, sequenced in a study of cytomegalovirus exposure and HLA in healthy donors. This PCR relied on a set of 60 Vbeta primers and 13 Jbeta primers. Produced via immunoSEQ multiplex PCR; TCRdb's table is partial and in-frame only. The repertoire holds 84,000 or so clones, with around four fifths as singletons. The sample consisted of PBMCs. The receptors here all came from a boy younger than 18 in good health and CMV-seronegative.

This sequence joins TRBV5-4 and TRBJ1-1; D gene unclear. Trimming removed 1 base from V and 1 base from J, with 5 bases in between. The CDR3 extends over 13 amino acids. CDR1 and CDR2 (germline): SGHNT, YYREEE (reference sequence). DNA for the CDR3: TGTGCCAGCAGCTTGCCAGAGAACACTGAAGCTTTCTTT. Amino acid sequence: CASSLPENTEAFF.

This clone was seen more than once but under ten times. The CDR3 bases are TGCAGTGCTAAGACAGACGAGCAGTACTTC. It codes for CSAKTDEQYF. V gene TRBV20-1 combines with J gene TRBJ2-7; weak D call: TRBD1 (5 bases). The V end lost 4 bases, the J end lost 5 bases, and 6 bases lay between the germline ends. The length of the CDR3 is 10 residues. Germline CDR1 and CDR2: DFQATT and SNEGSKA (reference sequence).

This chain joins TRBV30 and TRBJ2-7; possible D gene TRBD2, 5 bases. The length of the CDR3 is 14 residues. V was shortened by 1 base and J by 3 bases, with 13 bases between the two germline ends. Per germline, CDR1 GTSNPN and CDR2 SVGIG (reference sequence). This chain's CDR3 is CAWSDLRTGYEQYF. The CDR3 DNA reads TGTGCCTGGAGTGACCTACGGACTGGCTACGAGCAGTACTTC.

The chain is built from TRBV7-3 and TRBJ2-7; D is possibly TRBD2 (6 bases). The CDR3 totals 13 residues. Germline CDR1 reads SGHTA; CDR2 reads FQGTGA. Between the trimmed V and J ends, which lost 0 bases and 6 bases, there was a span of 9 bases. CDR3 sequence: CASSLTGGTEQYF. CDR3 in DNA: TGTGCCAGCAGCTTAACGGGGGGAACCGAGCAGTACTTC.

This chain uses TRBV23-1 with TRBJ1-4; D gene ambiguous. TRBV23-1 counts as an open reading frame of uncertain function. There are 17 residues in the CDR3. The V end was cut by 4 bases, the J end by 3 bases, with 18 bases between. The CDR3 loop reads CASSPYDNRSSNEKLFF. DNA for the CDR3: TGCGCCAGCAGTCCCTATGACAACCGCTCTTCTAATGAAAAACTGTTTTTT.

The CDR3 spells CASSHEGARNIQYF. In DNA form, the CDR3 reads TGTGCCAGCAGCCACGAGGGGGCAAGAAACATTCAGTACTTC. The chain uses TRBV14 and TRBJ2-4; 7 bases agree with TRBD1. CDR1 is SGHDN, CDR2 FVKESK, per germline. V gave up 3 bases and J gave up 6 bases; unmatched junction bases: 5. This CDR3 region has 14 residues. The entire variable domain, with the rest obtained from reference TRBV14 and TRBJ2-4, is as follows: EAGVTQFPSHSVIEKGQTVTLRCDPISGHDNLYWYRRVMGKEIKFLLHFVKESKQDESGMPNNRFLAERTGGTYSTLKVQPAELEDSGVYFCASSHEGARNIQYFGAGTRLSVL.

The chain uses TRBV7-8 and TRBJ1-4; D gene unclear. Germline V gene data show CDR1 as SGHVS and CDR2 as FQNEAQ. Deletions cut 1 base from V and 6 bases from J, with 6 bases between. The CDR3 consists of 13 residues. The DNA of the CDR3 is TGTGCCAGCAGCTTAGAGCGGGATGAAAAACTGTTTTTT. Translation: CASSLERDEKLFF.

The gene calls are TRBV9 and TRBJ1-2; a weak D match, TRBD1 (6 bases). With 3 bases removed from V and 2 bases from J, the gap between germline ends came to 11 bases. Looked up from germline, CDR1 is SGDLS and CDR2 is YYNGEE. The CDR3 contains 14 residues. The CDR3, as DNA: TGTGCCAGCAGCGCCGGGACACTCAACTATGGCTACACCTTC. Translated: CASSAGTLNYGYTF.

V and J are TRBV28 and TRBJ2-7, with D maybe TRBD1 (6 bases). Trimming took 8 bases from V and 3 from J, leaving 14 bases between them. The CDR3 is 13 residues long. Germline V gene lookup returns CDR1 MDHEN and CDR2 SYDVKM. The CDR3 DNA sequence: TGTGCCAGCCTCGGGACACGATACTACGAGCAGTACTTC. This translates into CASLGTRYYEQYF.

The chain uses TRBV9 and TRBJ1-4, with a possible D match to TRBD1 (5 bases). Trimming shortened V by 0 bases and J by 6 bases, and 12 bases separated the two germline ends. The CDR3 is 15 amino acids. CDR1 is SGDLS and CDR2 is YYNGEE in the germline V gene. CDR3 region: CASSVAGVGHEKLFF. CDR3 DNA: TGTGCCAGCAGCGTAGCGGGCGTGGGGCATGAAAAACTGTTTTTT.

J is TRBJ2-3 and V is TRBV5-4, with 9 nucleotides matching TRBD1. Germline-derived CDR1 and CDR2 are SGHNT and YYREEE (reference sequence). The V gene end was trimmed by 3 bases and the J gene end by 1 base; junction bases not matched to a gene: 12. The CDR3 runs to 18 residues. CDR3 protein: CASSSPGTGTRGTDTQYF. CDR3 coding DNA: TGTGCCAGCAGCTCTCCCGGGACAGGGACCCGGGGCACAGATACGCAGTATTTT.

The chain has TRBV9 and TRBJ2-7; TRBD1 might be the D (6 bases). The V and J ends lost 4 bases and 3 bases respectively, with 14 bases between them. The CDR3 covers 14 residues. Germline-derived CDR1 and CDR2 are SGDLS and YYNGEE. In DNA form, the CDR3 reads TGTGCCAGCAGCTCTGAGGTAGGGGGCTACGAGCAGTACTTC. Its protein is CASSSEVGGYEQYF.

The chain has TRBV10-3 and TRBJ2-1; maybe TRBD1 (6 bases). V shed 1 base and J shed 7 bases, with 11 bases lying between them. Germline CDR1 reads ENHRY; CDR2 reads SYGVKD. The CDR3 length is 14 residues. The CDR3 coding sequence is TGTGCCATCAGTGAGTTTGGGGGCCAGAATGAGCAGTTCTTC. This gives the protein CAISEFGGQNEQFF.

This chain connects TRBV15 to TRBJ1-5, with TRBD1 identical over 7 bases. CDR1 is LNHNV, CDR2 YYDKDF, per germline (reference sequence). The CDR3 totals 20 residues. With 5 bases clipped from V and 2 bases from J, the junction kept 21 bases outside the gene matches. CDR3 loop: CATSVWDSQRGGSGNQPQHF. The CDR3 DNA is TGTGCCACCAGCGTATGGGACAGCCAGAGGGGTGGATCGGGCAATCAGCCCCAGCATTTT.